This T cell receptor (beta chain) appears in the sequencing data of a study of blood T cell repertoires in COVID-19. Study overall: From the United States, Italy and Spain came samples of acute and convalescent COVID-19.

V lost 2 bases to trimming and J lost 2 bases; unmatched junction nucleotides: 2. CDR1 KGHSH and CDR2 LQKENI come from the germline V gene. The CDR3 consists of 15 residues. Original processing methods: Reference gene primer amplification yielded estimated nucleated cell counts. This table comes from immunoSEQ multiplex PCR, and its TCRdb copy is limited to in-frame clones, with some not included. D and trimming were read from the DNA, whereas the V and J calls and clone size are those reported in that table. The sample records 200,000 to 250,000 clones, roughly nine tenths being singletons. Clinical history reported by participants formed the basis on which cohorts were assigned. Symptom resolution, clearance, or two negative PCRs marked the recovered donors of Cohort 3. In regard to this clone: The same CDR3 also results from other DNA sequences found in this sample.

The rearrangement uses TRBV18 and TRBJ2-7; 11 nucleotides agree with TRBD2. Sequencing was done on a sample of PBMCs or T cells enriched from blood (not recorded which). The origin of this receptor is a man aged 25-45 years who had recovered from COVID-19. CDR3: CASSPGTSGTYEQYF. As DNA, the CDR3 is TGTGCCAGCTCACCAGGGACTAGCGGCACCTACGAGCAGTACTTC.